This TCR beta chain appears in the sequencing data of a study of CD8+ T cells in alopecia areata (dated by TCRdb to the late 2010s). The study in broad terms: Treated patients were enrolled in an open-label pilot trial of oral tofacitinib at 5 to 10 mg twice daily for moderate-to-severe alopecia areata. Tofacitinib was administered for 6 to 18 months, and 6 months of follow-up off drug were then conducted to assess delayed response and recurrence. Disease severity in treated patients was measured with the SALT score, which quantifies the percentage of affected scalp surface area. High-throughput TCRbeta sequencing was used to examine T cell clonal expansion in alopecia areata in both the C3H/HeJ mouse model and human patients. On the human side, TCRbeta sequencing was run on scalp tissue and on sorted CD4+ and CD8+ peripheral blood T cells from healthy controls and from alopecia areata patients with either patchy or totalis/universalis disease. Biopsies were taken from tofacitinib-treated patients at baseline and at 4 and 24 weeks of treatment, and a later scalp biopsy was taken in several of the tofacitinib-treated patients. Scalp clonality was compared among normal scalp (n=4), patchy alopecia areata scalp (n=8), and alopecia totalis/universalis scalp (n=8). The RNA source kit depended on sample type: the PAXgene miRNA kit for fixed scalp, the miRNeasy kit for PBMCs, and the RNeasy kit for mouse skin. TCRbeta CDR3 regions were amplified by immunoSEQ multiplex PCR with 35 Vbeta forward and 13 Jbeta reverse primers.

The library was obtained by the immunoSEQ multiplex PCR assay. To provide template for TCR sequencing, every sample had RNA extracted and reverse transcribed into cDNA. First-strand cDNA was synthesized using SuperScript III with a 2:1 mix of oligo-dT and random hexamers. A synthetic immune receptor repertoire was used to assess amplification bias, and residual bias was removed computationally. For the original study's pipeline: Raw reads were preprocessed to remove errors, and CDR3 was defined by IMGT conventions from the conserved cysteine to phenylalanine. To get clonality, Shannon entropy was normalized by log2 of the number of productive unique TCRs and the result was subtracted from 1. CD4 or CD8 identity of scalp clones was inferred by cross-referencing scalp TCRbeta sequences with sorted blood CD4 and CD8 repertoires. In its TCRdb copy, this immuneACCESS table keeps in-frame sequences only and misses some clones. Where compared with another copy, unresolved V genes explain less than half of these, and the others have no known cause. V, J and clone size were drawn from that table, and D and trimming were deduced from the DNA. This sample is represented by 170,000 or so clones; roughly 61% of them were singletons. The top ten hold 10% to 15% of the sample.

There are 13 amino acids in the CDR3, from cysteine to phenylalanine inclusive. The retained sequence is limited to the CDR3, 39 bases, with the frame set at the first base. V lost 1 base and J lost 10 bases; the stretch between them is 11 bases long. CDR1 and CDR2, looked up from the germline V gene, are SGHDN and FVKESK. Sample time point, as interpreted from the label and publication: about 5 months on oral tofacitinib. The sample's treatment or condition label is to be understood as: oral pan-JAK inhibitor, 5-10 mg twice daily. Peripheral blood and lesional scalp punch biopsies were obtained from patients with alopecia areata. PBMCs were separated by density centrifugation and stained for CD3, CD4 and CD8, after which CD4+ and CD8+ T cells were sorted on a FACSAria. In the case of this clone: What antigen it recognizes has not been identified. No base qualities exist here, and no much larger clone lies one base off it.

General conclusions and limits of the study: Because the treated cohort was small and had only one nonresponder, larger studies are needed to examine links between baseline CD8+ expansion and response. Scalp TCR repertoire analysis is complicated because resident alphabeta T cells in normal human skin are also sequenced, whereas mouse skin is dominated by gammadelta T cells. Scalp clonality and the number of expanded CD8+ clones among the top 100 scalp clones were significantly decreased by tofacitinib. During tofacitinib treatment, many expanded lesional clones stuck around in both scalp and blood, and this persistence may partly explain why relapse happens after treatment is stopped. Lesional scalp, especially in alopecia totalis/universalis, showed higher clonality and more expanded CD8+ clones than normal scalp, suggesting antigenic drive. Compared with mice, TCR sequences shared between patients were less clear, possibly partly because of HLA diversity across the patient population.

The chain was built from TRBV14 and TRBJ2-1, with TRBD2 as a weak D call on 5 bases. This receptor was identified in a human donor with alopecia areata. This specimen was CD8+ T cells sorted from blood, taken at week 24, from a patient treated with tofacitinib. The DNA sequence is as follows: TGTGCCAGCAGCCAAGCAGGCTGGGAGGAGCAGTTCTTC. Protein translation: CASSQAGWEEQFF.